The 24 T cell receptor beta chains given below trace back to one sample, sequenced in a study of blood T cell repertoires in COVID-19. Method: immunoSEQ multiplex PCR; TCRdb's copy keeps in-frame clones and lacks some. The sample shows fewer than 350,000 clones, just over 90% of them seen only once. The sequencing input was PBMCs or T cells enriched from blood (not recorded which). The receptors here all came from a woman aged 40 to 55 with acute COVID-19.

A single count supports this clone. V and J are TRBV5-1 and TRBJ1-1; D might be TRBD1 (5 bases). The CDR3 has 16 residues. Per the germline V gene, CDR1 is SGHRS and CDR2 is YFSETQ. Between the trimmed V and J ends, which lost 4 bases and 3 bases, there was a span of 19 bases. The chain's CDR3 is CASSPGPQGLYTEAFF. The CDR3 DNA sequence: TGCGCCAGCAGCCCCGGGCCTCAGGGATTGTACACTGAAGCTTTCTTT.

The CDR3 nucleotides read TGTGCCAGTAGTAGCCGGAGTAGCGGGAGCGACGAGCAGTACTTC. Its translation is CASSSRSSGSDEQYF. V usage is TRBV19 and J usage is TRBJ2-7; 9 nucleotides line up with TRBD2. The germline V gene encodes CDR1 LNHDA and CDR2 SQIVND (reference sequence). The ends lost 4 bases at V and 5 bases at J; junction bases unmatched: 9. CDR3 size: 15 residues.

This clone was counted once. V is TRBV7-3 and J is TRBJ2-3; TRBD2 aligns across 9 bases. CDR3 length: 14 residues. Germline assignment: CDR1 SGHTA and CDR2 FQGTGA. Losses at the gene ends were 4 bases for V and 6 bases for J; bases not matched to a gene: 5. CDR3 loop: CASSSRGGIDTQYF. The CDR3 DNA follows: TGTGCCAGCAGCTCGCGGGGGGGCATCGATACGCAGTATTTT.

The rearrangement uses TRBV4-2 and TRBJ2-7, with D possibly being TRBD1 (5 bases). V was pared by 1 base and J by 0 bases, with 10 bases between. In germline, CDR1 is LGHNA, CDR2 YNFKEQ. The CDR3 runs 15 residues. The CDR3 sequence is CASSQATGSSYEQYF. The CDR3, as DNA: TGTGCCAGCAGCCAAGCAACAGGCAGCTCCTACGAGCAGTACTTC.

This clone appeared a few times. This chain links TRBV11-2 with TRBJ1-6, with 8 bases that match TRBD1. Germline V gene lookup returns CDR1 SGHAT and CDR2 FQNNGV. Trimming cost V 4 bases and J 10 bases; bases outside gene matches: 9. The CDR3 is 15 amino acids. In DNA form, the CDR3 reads TGTGCCAGCAGCTGGGAACAGGGGGTGCGGTCACCCCTCCACTTT. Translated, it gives CASSWEQGVRSPLHF. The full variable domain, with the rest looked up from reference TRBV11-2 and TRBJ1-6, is EAGVAQSPRYKIIEKRQSVAFWCNPISGHATLYWYQQILGQGPKLLIQFQNNGVVDDSQLPKDRFSAERLKGVDSTLKIQPAKLEDSAVYLCASSWEQGVRSPLHFGNGTRLTVT.

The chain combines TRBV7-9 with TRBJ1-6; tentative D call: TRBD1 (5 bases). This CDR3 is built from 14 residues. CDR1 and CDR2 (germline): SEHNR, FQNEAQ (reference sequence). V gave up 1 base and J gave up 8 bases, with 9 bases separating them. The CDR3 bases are TGTGCCAGCAGCTTAGGAGGGGACTATTCACCCCTCCACTTT. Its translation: CASSLGGDYSPLHF.

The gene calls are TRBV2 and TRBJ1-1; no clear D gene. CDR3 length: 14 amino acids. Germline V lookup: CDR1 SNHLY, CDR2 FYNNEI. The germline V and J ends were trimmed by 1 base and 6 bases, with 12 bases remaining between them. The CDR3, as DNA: TGTGCCAGCAGTGAAGGGTCAGGCGGGGCTGAAGCTTTCTTT. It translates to CASSEGSGGAEAFF.

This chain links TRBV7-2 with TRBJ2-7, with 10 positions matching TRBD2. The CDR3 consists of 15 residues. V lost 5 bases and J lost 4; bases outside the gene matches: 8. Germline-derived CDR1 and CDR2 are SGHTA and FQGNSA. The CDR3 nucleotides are TGTGCCAGCAGCCCCCAGGGACTAGCGTTGTACGAGCAGTACTTC. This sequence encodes CASSPQGLALYEQYF.

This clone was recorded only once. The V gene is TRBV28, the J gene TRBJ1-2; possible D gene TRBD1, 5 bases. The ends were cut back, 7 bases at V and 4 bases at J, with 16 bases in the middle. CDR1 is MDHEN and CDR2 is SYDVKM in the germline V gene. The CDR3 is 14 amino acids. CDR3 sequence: CASIGAGRSYGYTF. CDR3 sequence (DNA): TGTGCCAGCATCGGTGCGGGGCGCTCCTATGGCTACACCTTC.

CDR3 sequence reads: CASRLIGSDLNKNIQYF. As DNA, the CDR3 is TGTGCAAGTCGCTTAATAGGGTCGGACTTAAACAAAAACATTCAGTACTTC. This chain links TRBV12-2 with TRBJ2-4; the D call of TRBD2 is as the table states it, not checked on the DNA. TRBV12-2 has pseudogene status. This CDR3 comprises 17 residues.

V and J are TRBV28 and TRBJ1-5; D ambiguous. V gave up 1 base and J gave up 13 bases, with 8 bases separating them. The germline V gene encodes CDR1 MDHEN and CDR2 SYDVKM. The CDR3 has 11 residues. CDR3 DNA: TGTGCCAGCAGTTTATCCCCCATTCAGCATTTT. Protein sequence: CASSLSPIQHF.

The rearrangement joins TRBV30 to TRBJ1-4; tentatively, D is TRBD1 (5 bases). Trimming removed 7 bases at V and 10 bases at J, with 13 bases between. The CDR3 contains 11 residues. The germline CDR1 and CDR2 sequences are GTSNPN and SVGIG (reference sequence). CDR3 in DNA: TGTGCCTATTACCGGGACTTAAAACTGTTTTTT. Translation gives CAYYRDLKLFF.

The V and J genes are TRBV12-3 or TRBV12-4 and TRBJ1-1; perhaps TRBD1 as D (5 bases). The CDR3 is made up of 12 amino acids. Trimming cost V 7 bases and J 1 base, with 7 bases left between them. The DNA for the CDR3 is TGTGCCAGCAACGACAGGAACACTGAAGCTTTCTTT. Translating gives CASNDRNTEAFF.

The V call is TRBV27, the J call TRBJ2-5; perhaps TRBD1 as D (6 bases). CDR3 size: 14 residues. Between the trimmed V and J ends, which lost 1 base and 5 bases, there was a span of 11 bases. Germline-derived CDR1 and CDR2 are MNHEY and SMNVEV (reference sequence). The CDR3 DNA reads TGTGCCAGCAGTTTATTCCCTACAGGGGAGACCCAGTACTTC. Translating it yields CASSLFPTGETQYF.

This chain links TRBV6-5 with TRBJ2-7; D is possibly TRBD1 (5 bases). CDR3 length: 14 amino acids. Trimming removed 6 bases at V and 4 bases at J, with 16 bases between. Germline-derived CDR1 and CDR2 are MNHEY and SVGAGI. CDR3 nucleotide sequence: TGTGCCAGCAGCTTACTTCCGGCAGGGTACGAGCAGTACTTC. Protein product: CASSLLPAGYEQYF.

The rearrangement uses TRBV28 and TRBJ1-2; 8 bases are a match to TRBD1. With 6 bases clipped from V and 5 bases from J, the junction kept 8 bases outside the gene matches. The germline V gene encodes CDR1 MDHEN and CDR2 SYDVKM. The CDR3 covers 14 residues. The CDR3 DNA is TGTGCCAGCAGCTCCTTACAGGGGGGGTATGGCTACACCTTC. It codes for CASSSLQGGYGYTF.

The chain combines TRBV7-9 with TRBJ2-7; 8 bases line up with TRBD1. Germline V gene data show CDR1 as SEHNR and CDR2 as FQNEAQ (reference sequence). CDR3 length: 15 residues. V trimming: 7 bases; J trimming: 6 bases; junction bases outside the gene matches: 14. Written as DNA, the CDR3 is TGTGCCAGCAACAGGGGGGCCTTACAGGATGGCGAGCAGTACTTC. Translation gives CASNRGALQDGEQYF. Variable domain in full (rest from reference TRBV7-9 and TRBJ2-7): DTGVSQNPRHKITKRGQNVTFRCDPISEHNRLYWYRQTLGQGPEFLTYFQNEAQLEKSRLLSDRFSAERPKGSFSTLEIQRTEQGDSAMYLCASNRGALQDGEQYFGPGTRLTVT.

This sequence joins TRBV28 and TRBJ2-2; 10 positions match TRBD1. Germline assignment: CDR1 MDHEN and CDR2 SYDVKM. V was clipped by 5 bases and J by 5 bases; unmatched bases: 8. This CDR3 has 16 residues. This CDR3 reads CASSPGQGVKTGELFF. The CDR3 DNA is TGTGCCAGCAGTCCCGGACAGGGGGTGAAAACCGGGGAGCTGTTTTTT.

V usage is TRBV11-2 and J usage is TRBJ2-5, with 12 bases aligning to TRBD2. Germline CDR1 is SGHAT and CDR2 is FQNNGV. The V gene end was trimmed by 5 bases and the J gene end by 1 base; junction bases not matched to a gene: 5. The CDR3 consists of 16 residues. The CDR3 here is CASSPGTSGLQETQYF. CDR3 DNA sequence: TGTGCCAGCAGCCCCGGGACTAGCGGGCTCCAAGAGACCCAGTACTTC.

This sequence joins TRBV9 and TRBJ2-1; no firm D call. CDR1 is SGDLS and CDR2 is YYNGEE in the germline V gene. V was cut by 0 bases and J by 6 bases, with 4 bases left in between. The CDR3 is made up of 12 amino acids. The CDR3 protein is CASSVGPNEQFF. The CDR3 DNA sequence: TGTGCCAGCAGCGTAGGGCCCAATGAGCAGTTCTTC.

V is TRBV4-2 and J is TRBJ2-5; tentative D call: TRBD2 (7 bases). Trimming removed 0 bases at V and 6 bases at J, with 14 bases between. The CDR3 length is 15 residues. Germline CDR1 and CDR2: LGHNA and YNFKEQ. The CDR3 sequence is CASSQEEGGRKTQYF. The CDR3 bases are TGTGCCAGCAGCCAAGAGGAGGGGGGGCGGAAGACCCAGTACTTC.

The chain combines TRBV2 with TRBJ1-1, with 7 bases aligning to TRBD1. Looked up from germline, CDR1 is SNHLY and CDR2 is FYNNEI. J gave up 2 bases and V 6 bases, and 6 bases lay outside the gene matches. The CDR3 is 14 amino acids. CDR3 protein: CASSEQGTNTEAFF. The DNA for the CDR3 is TGTGCCAGCAGCGAACAGGGGACCAACACTGAAGCTTTCTTT.

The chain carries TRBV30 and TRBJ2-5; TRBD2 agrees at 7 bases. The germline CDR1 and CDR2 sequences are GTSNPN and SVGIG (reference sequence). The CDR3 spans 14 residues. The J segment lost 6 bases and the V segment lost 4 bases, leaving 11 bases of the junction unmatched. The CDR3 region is CAWTSGGGSKTQYF. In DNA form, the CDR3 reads TGTGCCTGGACCTCCGGCGGGGGTTCTAAGACCCAGTACTTC.

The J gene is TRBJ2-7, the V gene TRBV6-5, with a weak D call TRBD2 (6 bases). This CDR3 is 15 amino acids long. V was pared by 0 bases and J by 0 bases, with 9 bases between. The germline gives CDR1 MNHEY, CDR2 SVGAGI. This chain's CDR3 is CASSYSRDASYEQYF. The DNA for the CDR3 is TGTGCCAGCAGTTACTCGCGGGATGCCTCCTACGAGCAGTACTTC.